This T cell receptor (beta chain) was sequenced during a study of T cells in Graves' hyperthyroidism and ophthalmopathy. The wider study: Peripheral blood collection took place at initial diagnosis, before any treatment.

What was amplified from RNA transcripts were TCR beta CDR3 regions. Using the HTBI primer set, a first-round RT-PCR was run on the TCR CDR3. TCRdb re-called the multiplex PCR reads with MiXCR, one entry per CDR3 protein. The sample includes 700,000 or so distinct CDR3 sequences, about 15% seen only once; the top ten take under 8.5%. This clonotype came up many times. The CDR3 has 12 residues. Per the germline V gene, CDR1 is SNHLY and CDR2 is FYNNEI. V gave up 6 bases and J gave up 1 base, with 5 bases separating them. The sequence was collected from a man aged 18 to 30 with Graves' hyperthyroidism. Sequenced material: blood. The chain combines TRBV2 with TRBJ2-3; no clear D gene. This CDR3 is CASRGRTDTQYF. Written as DNA, the CDR3 is TGTGCCAGCAGGGGCCGCACAGATACGCAGTATTTT.